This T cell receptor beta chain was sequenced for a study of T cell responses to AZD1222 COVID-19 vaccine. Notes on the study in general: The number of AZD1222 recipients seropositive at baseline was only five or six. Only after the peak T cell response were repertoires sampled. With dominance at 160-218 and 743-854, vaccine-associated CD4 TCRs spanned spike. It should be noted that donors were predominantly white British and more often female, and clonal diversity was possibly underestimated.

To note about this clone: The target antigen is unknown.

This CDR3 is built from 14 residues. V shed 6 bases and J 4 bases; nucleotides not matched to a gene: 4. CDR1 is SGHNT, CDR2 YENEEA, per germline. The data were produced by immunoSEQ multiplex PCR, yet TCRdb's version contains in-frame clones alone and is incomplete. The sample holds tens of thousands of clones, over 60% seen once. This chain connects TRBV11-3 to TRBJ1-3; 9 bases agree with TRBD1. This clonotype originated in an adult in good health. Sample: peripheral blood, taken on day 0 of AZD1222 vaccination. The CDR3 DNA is TGTGCCAGCAGACAGACAGGGGGAGGAAACACCATATATTTT. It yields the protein CASRQTGGGNTIYF. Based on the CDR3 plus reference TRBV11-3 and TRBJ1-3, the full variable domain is EAGVVQSPRYKIIEKKQPVAFWCNPISGHNTLYWYLQNLGQGPELLIRYENEEAVDDSQLPKDRFSAERLKGVDSTLKIQPAELGDSAVYLCASRQTGGGNTIYFGEGSWLTVV.